These T cell receptor beta chains were read from a single sample in a study of T cell responses to AZD1222 COVID-19 vaccine. Clones were read by immunoSEQ multiplex PCR, and TCRdb kept only the in-frame ones, dropping some. This sample has about 160,000 clones, with 90% found just once. Sequenced material: peripheral blood, taken on day 0 of AZD1222 vaccination. These receptors came from an adult in good health. CDR3s include the opening cysteine and the closing phenylalanine or tryptophan. D genes are given only for firm matches. The size of a clone is reported for some rows only, either as once, few or many, or as a class for expanded clones.

j_call d_call clone_size v_call cdr3_aa cdr3_nt
TRBJ1-2 . . TRBV9 CASSVGARGGVYYGYTF TGTGCCAGCAGCGTAGGTGCTCGAGGAGGGGTATACTATGGCTACACCTTC
TRBJ2-1 . . TRBV10-2 CASSEDSGNEQFF TGCGCCAGCAGTGAGGACAGCGGGAATGAGCAGTTCTTC
TRBJ1-2 TRBD1 few TRBV28 CASSPGTGFYGYTF TGTGCCAGCAGCCCCGGGACAGGGTTCTATGGCTACACCTTC
TRBJ1-2 . . TRBV7-2 CASSLGGRSLPAYGYTF TGTGCCAGCAGCTTAGGGGGCCGCTCCCTCCCAGCCTATGGCTACACCTTC
TRBJ2-7 . . TRBV20-1 CSAREDIEQYF TGCAGTGCTAGAGAAGACATCGAGCAGTACTTC
TRBJ1-5 . . TRBV6-1 CASSEVGRQLNQPQHF TGTGCCAGCAGTGAAGTCGGAAGACAGCTCAATCAGCCCCAGCATTTT
TRBJ1-2 . . TRBV28 CASETAYGYTF TGTGCCAGCGAGACAGCCTATGGCTACACCTTC
TRBJ2-7 . . TRBV7-7 CASSPHGEGIGEQYF TGTGCTAGCAGCCCTCACGGAGAGGGAATAGGCGAGCAGTACTTC
TRBJ2-7 TRBD1 . TRBV5-1 CASSLEPTGQTYEQYF TGCGCCAGCAGCTTGGAACCTACGGGACAGACCTACGAGCAGTACTTC
TRBJ2-7 . . TRBV7-9 CASSSRVHYEQYF TGTGCCAGCAGCTCCCGGGTCCACTACGAGCAGTACTTC
TRBJ1-1 TRBD1 few TRBV6-2/TRBV6-3 CASSWTGGNTEAFF TGTGCCAGCAGTTGGACAGGTGGTAACACTGAAGCTTTCTTT